One and the same sample provided the 17 T cell receptor beta chains below, sequenced in a study of T-cell reconstitution after alpha-beta-depleted transplantation in children. A library of TCRbeta sequences, prepared with unique molecular identifiers, was generated. TCRdb re-derived calls from the PCR reads in MiXCR, one entry per CDR3 protein. The table lists 200,000 to 250,000 distinct CDR3 sequences, 8% to 9.5% of them singletons. The material sequenced was PBMCs from the stem cell graft donor, taken from the stem cell graft. These receptors originate from a human donor who donated a stem cell graft to a child with acute lymphoblastic leukemia.

This clonotype occurred many times. The chain is built from TRBV7-9 and TRBJ2-3; tentatively, D is TRBD1 or TRBD2 (5 bases each). Germline assignment: CDR1 SEHNR and CDR2 FQNEAQ (reference sequence). The V and J ends lost 1 base and 8 bases respectively, with 13 bases between them. The CDR3 sequence is 14 residues long. CDR3 protein: CASSLVGDQGTQYF. In DNA form, the CDR3 reads TGTGCCAGCAGCTTAGTCGGGGACCAGGGTACGCAGTATTTT.

The chain couples TRBV7-2 to TRBJ2-5; D gene ambiguous. This CDR3 is built from 15 residues. Germline-derived CDR1 and CDR2 are SGHTA and FQGNSA. V lost 2 bases to trimming and J lost 3 bases, with 13 bases between them. CDR3 in amino acids: CASSLNKHPKETQYF. The CDR3 nucleotides are TGTGCCAGCAGCTTAAACAAACATCCCAAAGAGACCCAGTACTTC.

This clonotype has a handful of counts. This chain links TRBV2 with TRBJ1-4; D unresolved. The CDR3 is made up of 15 amino acids. Germline V gives CDR1 SNHLY, CDR2 FYNNEI. V shed 0 bases and J shed 8 bases, with 13 bases lying between them. DNA of the CDR3: TGTGCCAGCAGTGAAGCTCAGAGTCGCGAGGAAAAACTGTTTTTT. This sequence encodes CASSEAQSREEKLFF.

This clonotype was recorded a few times. The rearrangement uses TRBV7-8 and TRBJ1-1, with D possibly being TRBD1 (6 bases). This CDR3 is built from 13 residues. Germline-derived CDR1 and CDR2 are SGHVS and FQNEAQ. Trimming pared 4 bases from V and 2 bases from J, leaving 8 bases between. For the CDR3, the DNA is TGTGCCAGCAGCTGGGGGCTTAACACTGAAGCTTTCTTT. As protein: CASSWGLNTEAFF.

This clonotype was detected only a few times. J is TRBJ1-2 and V is TRBV7-2; the D is unclear. This CDR3 has 15 residues. Trimming took off 5 bases at V and 3 bases at J, with 16 bases between the two ends. Germline values: CDR1 SGHTA, CDR2 FQGNSA. The CDR3 loop reads CASSHIVNWDYGYTF. CDR3 nucleotide sequence: TGTGCCAGCAGCCACATCGTAAATTGGGACTATGGCTACACCTTC.

This clonotype was recorded at least ten times. This chain links TRBV5-1 with TRBJ2-7; a weak D match, TRBD2 (6 bases). This CDR3 contains 15 residues. V lost 0 bases, J lost 0 bases, and 10 bases lay in between. CDR1 and CDR2 (germline): SGHRS, YFSETQ. The CDR3 DNA follows: TGCGCCAGCAGCTTGGGTCAGGGAGGCTCCTACGAGCAGTACTTC. Translated, it gives CASSLGQGGSYEQYF. The whole variable domain, remainder taken from reference TRBV5-1 and TRBJ2-7, is KAGVTQTPRYLIKTRGQQVTLSCSPISGHRSVSWYQQTPGQGLQFLFEYFSETQRNKGNFPGRFSGRQFSNSRSEMNVSTLELGDSALYLCASSLGQGGSYEQYFGPGTRLTVT.

This clonotype was recorded many times. The V call is TRBV4-2, the J call TRBJ2-1; 10 bases line up with TRBD1. This CDR3 region has 16 residues. V shed 0 bases and J 9 bases; nucleotides not matched to a gene: 8. In germline, CDR1 is LGHNA, CDR2 YNFKEQ. The CDR3 region has the DNA TGTGCCAGCAGCCAAGATTACGGGACAGGGGTTTCTGAGCAGTTCTTC. Its protein product is CASSQDYGTGVSEQFF.

This clonotype came up many times. The chain links TRBV6-2 or TRBV6-3 to TRBJ2-5; 12 nucleotides align to TRBD2. V lost 8 bases to trimming and J lost 5 bases; unmatched junction nucleotides: 18. There are 18 residues in the CDR3. Per the germline V gene, CDR1 is MNHEY and CDR2 is SVGEGT. For the CDR3, the DNA is TGTGCCAGCCTTCGTAGGGCTAGCGGGGGGGCCCTCGTCGAGACCCAGTACTTC. Residues: CASLRRASGGALVETQYF.

This clonotype was seen many times. The rearrangement joins TRBV5-1 to TRBJ2-1; 11 nucleotides match TRBD2. This CDR3 contains 17 residues. Trimming cost V 3 bases and J 8 bases; bases outside gene matches: 13. Looked up from germline, CDR1 is SGHRS and CDR2 is YFSETQ. The CDR3 sequence: CASSWPSGGTIPHEQFF. In nucleotides, the CDR3 is TGCGCCAGCAGCTGGCCTAGCGGGGGGACTATCCCCCATGAGCAGTTCTTC.

This rearrangement joins TRBV7-7 to TRBJ2-1; 9 bases agree with TRBD1. Germline assignment: CDR1 SSHAT and CDR2 FNYEAQ (reference sequence). The trim removed 5 bases at V and 6 bases at J, leaving 8 bases unmatched. The CDR3 is 15 residues long. CDR3: CASSLDRGFGNEQFF. The DNA of the CDR3 is TGTGCCAGCAGCCTGGACAGGGGTTTCGGCAATGAGCAGTTCTTC.

This clonotype came up a few times. The chain is built from TRBV5-1 and TRBJ2-7; D remains ambiguous. The V end was cut by 1 base, the J end by 0 bases, with 14 bases between. The CDR3 runs to 16 residues. Germline CDR1 SGHRS, CDR2 YFSETQ. The DNA for the CDR3 is TGCGCCAGCAGCTTGTCGTCGGACGCCAGCTCCTACGAGCAGTACTTC. This gives the protein CASSLSSDASSYEQYF.

The sample holds a few counts of this clonotype. The J gene is TRBJ2-5, the V gene TRBV5-1; the D gene is possibly TRBD2 (5 bases). From germline, CDR1 is SGHRS and CDR2 YFSETQ. V shed 4 bases and J shed 5 bases, with 15 bases lying between them. CDR3 length: 14 residues. CDR3: CASSPRTEAETQYF. DNA for the CDR3: TGCGCCAGCAGCCCTCGGACGGAGGCGGAGACCCAGTACTTC.

There are a few counts of this clonotype. CDR3: CSSSDGGYEQYF. The CDR3 DNA is TGCAGCTCCTCCGACGGAGGCTACGAGCAGTACTTC. The chain carries TRBV29-1 and TRBJ2-7, with D tentatively TRBD2 (5 bases). Germline values: CDR1 SQVTM, CDR2 ANQGSEA. The CDR3 has 12 residues. Trimming removed 8 bases from V and 3 bases from J, with 14 bases in between.

This clonotype was counted many times. V and J are TRBV12-3 or TRBV12-4 and TRBJ1-1, with D perhaps TRBD1 (5 bases). The CDR3 extends over 15 amino acids. V was cut by 0 bases and J by 2 bases, with 10 bases left in between. The CDR3 protein is CASSLAGVINTEAFF. The CDR3 DNA reads TGTGCCAGCAGTTTAGCGGGGGTTATCAACACTGAAGCTTTCTTT.

This clonotype was seen many times. J is TRBJ2-3 and V is TRBV3-1, with 10 bases lining up with TRBD2. With 4 bases clipped from V and 3 bases from J, the junction kept 10 bases outside the gene matches. The CDR3 is 17 amino acids. The germline CDR1 and CDR2 sequences are LGHDT and YNNKEL (reference sequence). CDR3: CASSPRRGLARTDTQYF. The CDR3 bases are TGTGCCAGCAGCCCCAGACGGGGACTAGCGAGAACAGATACGCAGTATTTT.

This clonotype was picked up a small number of times. J is TRBJ1-1 and V is TRBV11-3; no definite D call. CDR1 SGHNT and CDR2 YENEEA come from the germline V gene. Trimming removed 8 bases from V and 4 bases from J, with 20 bases in between. The CDR3 consists of 15 residues. The CDR3 is CASGPGLDSPTEAFF. CDR3 bases: TGTGCCAGCGGCCCTGGACTGGATTCGCCCACTGAAGCTTTCTTT.

In its sample, this clonotype was seen many times. V is TRBV11-1 and J is TRBJ1-1; 7 nucleotides match TRBD1. Germline values: CDR1 SGHAT, CDR2 FQDESV (reference sequence). The length of the CDR3 is 18 residues. Trimming cost V 4 bases and J 1 base; bases outside gene matches: 15. The CDR3 sequence is CASSSQRVGDRPNTEAFF. The DNA of the CDR3 is TGTGCCAGCAGCTCTCAGAGAGTAGGGGACAGACCGAACACTGAAGCTTTCTTT. Combining the CDR3 with reference TRBV11-1 and TRBJ1-1 gives the whole variable domain EAEVAQSPRYKITEKSQAVAFWCDPISGHATLYWYRQILGQGPELLVQFQDESVVDDSQLPKDRFSAERLKGVDSTLKIQPAELGDSAMYLCASSSQRVGDRPNTEAFFGQGTRLTVV.